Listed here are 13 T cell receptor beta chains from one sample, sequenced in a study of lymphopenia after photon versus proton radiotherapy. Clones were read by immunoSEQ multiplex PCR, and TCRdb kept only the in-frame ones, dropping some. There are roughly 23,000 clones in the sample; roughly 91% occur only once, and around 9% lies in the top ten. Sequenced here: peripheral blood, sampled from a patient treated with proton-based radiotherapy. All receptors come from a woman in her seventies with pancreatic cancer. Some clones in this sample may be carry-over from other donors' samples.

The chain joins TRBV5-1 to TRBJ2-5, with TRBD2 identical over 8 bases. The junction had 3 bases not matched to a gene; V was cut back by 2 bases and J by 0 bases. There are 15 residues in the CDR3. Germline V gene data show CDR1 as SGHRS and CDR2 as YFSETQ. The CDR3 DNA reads TGCGCCAGCAGCTTTAGCGGGAAGTACCAAGAGACCCAGTACTTC. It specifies CASSFSGKYQETQYF.

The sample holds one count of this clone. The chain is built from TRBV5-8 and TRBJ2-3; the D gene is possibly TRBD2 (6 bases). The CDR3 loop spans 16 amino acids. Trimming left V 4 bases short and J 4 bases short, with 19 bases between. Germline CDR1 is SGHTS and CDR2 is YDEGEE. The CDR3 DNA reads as TGTGCCAGCAGCGGTCTAGCGCCCGTGGGCCCAGATACGCAGTATTTT. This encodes CASSGLAPVGPDTQYF.

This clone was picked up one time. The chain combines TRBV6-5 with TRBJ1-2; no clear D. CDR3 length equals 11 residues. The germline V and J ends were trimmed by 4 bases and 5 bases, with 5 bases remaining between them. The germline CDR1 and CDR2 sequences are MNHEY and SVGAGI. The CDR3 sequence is CASSSAYGYTF. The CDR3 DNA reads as TGTGCCAGCAGTTCCGCGTATGGCTACACCTTC.

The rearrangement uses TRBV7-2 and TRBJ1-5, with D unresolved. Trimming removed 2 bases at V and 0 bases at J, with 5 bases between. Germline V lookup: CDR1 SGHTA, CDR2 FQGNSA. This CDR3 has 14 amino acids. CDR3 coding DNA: TGTGCCAGCAGCTTAAGGAGTAGCAATCAGCCCCAGCATTTT. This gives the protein CASSLRSSNQPQHF.

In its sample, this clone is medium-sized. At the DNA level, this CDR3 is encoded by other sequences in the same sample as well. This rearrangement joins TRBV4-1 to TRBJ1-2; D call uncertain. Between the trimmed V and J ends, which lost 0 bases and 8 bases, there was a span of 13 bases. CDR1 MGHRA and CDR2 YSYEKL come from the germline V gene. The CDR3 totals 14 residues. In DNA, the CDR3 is TGCGCCAGCAGCCAAGATCCCGAGGGATCCGGCTACACCTTC. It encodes CASSQDPEGSGYTF.

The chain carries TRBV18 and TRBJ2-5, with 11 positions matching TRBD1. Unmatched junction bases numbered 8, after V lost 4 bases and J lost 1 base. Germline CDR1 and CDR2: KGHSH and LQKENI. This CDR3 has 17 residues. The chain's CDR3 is CASSLAPGTGGQETQYF. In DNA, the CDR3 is TGTGCCAGCTCACTGGCCCCCGGGACAGGGGGCCAAGAGACCCAGTACTTC.

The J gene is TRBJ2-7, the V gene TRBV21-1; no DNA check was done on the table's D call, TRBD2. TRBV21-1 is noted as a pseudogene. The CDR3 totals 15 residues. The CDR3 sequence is CASSKDPRMAYEQYF. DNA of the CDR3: TGTGCCAGCAGCAAAGATCCTAGGATGGCTTACGAGCAGTACTTC.

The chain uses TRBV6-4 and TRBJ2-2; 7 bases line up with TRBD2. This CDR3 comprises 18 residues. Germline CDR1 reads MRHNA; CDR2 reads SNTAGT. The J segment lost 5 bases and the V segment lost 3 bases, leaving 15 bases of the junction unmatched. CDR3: CASSEKSGKRDGTGELFF. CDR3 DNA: TGTGCCAGCAGTGAAAAGTCGGGGAAGCGGGATGGGACCGGGGAGCTGTTTTTT.

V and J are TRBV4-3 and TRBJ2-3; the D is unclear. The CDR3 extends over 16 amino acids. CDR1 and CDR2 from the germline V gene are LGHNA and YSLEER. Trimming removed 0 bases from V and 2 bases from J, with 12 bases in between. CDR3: CASSQDFAATTDTQYF. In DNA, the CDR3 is TGCGCCAGCAGCCAAGATTTCGCGGCAACCACAGATACGCAGTATTTT.

The CDR3 spells CASSLNMGYTEAFF. The DNA of the CDR3 is TGTGCCAGTAGTCTGAATATGGGCTACACTGAAGCTTTCTTT. V is TRBV19 and J is TRBJ1-1; no reliable D call. The CDR3 sequence is 14 residues long. The germline V gene encodes CDR1 LNHDA and CDR2 SQIVND (reference sequence). Trimming shortened V by 5 bases and J by 3 bases, and 13 bases separated the two germline ends.

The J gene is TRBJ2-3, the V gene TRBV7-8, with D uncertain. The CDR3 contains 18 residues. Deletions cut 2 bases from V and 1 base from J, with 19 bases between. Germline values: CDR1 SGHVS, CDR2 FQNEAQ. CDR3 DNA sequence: TGTGCCAGCAGCTTATCAATAACCGTGAACCTGGGCACAGATACGCAGTATTTT. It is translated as CASSLSITVNLGTDTQYF. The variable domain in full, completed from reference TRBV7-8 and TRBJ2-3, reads GAGVSQSPRYKVAKRGQDVALRCDPISGHVSLFWYQQALGQGPEFLTYFQNEAQLDKSGLPSDRFFAERPEGSVSTLKIQRTQQEDSAVYLCASSLSITVNLGTDTQYFGPGTRLTVL.

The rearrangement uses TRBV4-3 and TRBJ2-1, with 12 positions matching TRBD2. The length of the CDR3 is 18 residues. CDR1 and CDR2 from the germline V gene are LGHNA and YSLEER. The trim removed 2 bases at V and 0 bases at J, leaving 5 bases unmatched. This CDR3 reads CASSQLPTSGSSYNEQFF. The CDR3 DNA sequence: TGCGCCAGCAGCCAACTTCCGACTAGCGGGAGCTCCTACAATGAGCAGTTCTTC.

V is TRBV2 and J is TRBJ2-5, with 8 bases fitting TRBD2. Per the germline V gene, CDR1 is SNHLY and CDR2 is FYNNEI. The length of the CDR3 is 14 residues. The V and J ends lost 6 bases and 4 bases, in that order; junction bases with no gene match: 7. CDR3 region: CASRNPAGGETQYF. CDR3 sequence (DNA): TGTGCCAGCAGGAACCCGGCGGGAGGAGAGACCCAGTACTTC.